By frequency in the sample, the clone carrying this TCR beta chain is large (0.1 to 1%). The antigen remains unidentified. The record originates from a study of CD8 T cells in ankylosing spondylitis. The study, taken as a whole, reports: It appeared that ankylosing spondylitis blood was characterized by a TCR beta motif of fewer than 10 highly homologous variants.

TCRdb called the 5' RACE reads again in MiXCR, with one record for every CDR3 protein. The sample contains almost 400,000 distinct CDR3 sequences, under 25% of which appear only once. CDR3 size: 13 residues. V was clipped by 4 bases and J by 1 base, with 8 bases between them. Germline-derived CDR1 and CDR2 are SGHRS and YFSETQ. The sample was blood, either unsorted or a sorted T cell fraction (not recorded which). The chain recombines TRBV5-1 with TRBJ1-1; no firm D call. This TCR was recovered from a male donor with ankylosing spondylitis. CDR3 sequence (DNA): TGCGCCAGCAGCCAGGACGGGAACACTGAAGCTTTCTTT. This codes for CASSQDGNTEAFF.